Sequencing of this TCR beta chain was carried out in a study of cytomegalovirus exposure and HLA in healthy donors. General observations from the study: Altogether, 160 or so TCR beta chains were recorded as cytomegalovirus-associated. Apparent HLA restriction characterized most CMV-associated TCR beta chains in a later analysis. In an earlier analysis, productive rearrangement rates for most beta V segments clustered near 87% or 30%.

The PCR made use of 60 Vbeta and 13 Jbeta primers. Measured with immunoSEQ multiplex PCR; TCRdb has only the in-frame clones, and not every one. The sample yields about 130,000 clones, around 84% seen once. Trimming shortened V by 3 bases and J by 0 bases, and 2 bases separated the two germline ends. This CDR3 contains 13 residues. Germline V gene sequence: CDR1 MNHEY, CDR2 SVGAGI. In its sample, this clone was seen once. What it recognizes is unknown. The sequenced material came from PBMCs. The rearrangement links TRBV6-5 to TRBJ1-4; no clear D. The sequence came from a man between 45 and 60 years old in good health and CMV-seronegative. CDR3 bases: TGTGCCAGCAGTTATACAACTAATGAAAAACTGTTTTTT. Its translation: CASSYTTNEKLFF.